The TCR beta chain under discussion was sequenced for a study of T cells in Graves' hyperthyroidism and ophthalmopathy. Approximately 10 ml of fresh peripheral blood supplied the PBMCs. This clonotype was seen ten or more times. This CDR3 spans 14 amino acids. CDR1 SGDLS and CDR2 YYNGEE come from the germline V gene. V was pared by 3 bases and J by 5 bases, with 14 bases between. RNA transcripts served as the template for amplifying TCR beta CDR3 regions. When the TCR CDR3 underwent first-round RT-PCR, the HTBI primer set was used. TCRdb reprocessed the multiplex PCR reads via MiXCR and lists one record per CDR3 protein. The table lists around 760,000 distinct CDR3 sequences, roughly a third of them singletons.

The source material was blood. This receptor was taken from a woman aged 40 to 50 with Graves' hyperthyroidism. The J gene is TRBJ2-5, the V gene TRBV9; tentatively, D is TRBD2 (5 bases). The CDR3 DNA reads TGTGCCAGCAGCGCCTCCGGGCCGGGGGAGACCCAGTACTTC. As protein: CASSASGPGETQYF.